One sample yielded the 7 T cell receptor beta chains listed below, sequenced in a study of T cell responses to AZD1222 COVID-19 vaccine. Measured with immunoSEQ multiplex PCR; TCRdb has only the in-frame clones, and not every one. This sample has approximately 120,000 clones, with around 92% found just once. Source: peripheral blood, taken on day 0 of AZD1222 vaccination. These TCRs come from an adult in good health.

This clone was detected once. V is TRBV2 and J is TRBJ2-2; D might be TRBD1 (5 bases). Germline CDR1 SNHLY, CDR2 FYNNEI. V was cut by 6 bases and J by 2 bases, with 13 bases left in between. The CDR3 totals 15 residues. CDR3 protein: CASRRTLSNTGELFF. The CDR3 DNA reads as TGTGCCAGCAGACGGACACTATCAAACACCGGGGAGCTGTTTTTT.

The chain carries TRBV19 and TRBJ2-1, with D possibly TRBD1 on 5 matching bases. Per the germline V gene, CDR1 is LNHDA and CDR2 is SQIVND (reference sequence). Trimming left V 9 bases short and J 7 bases short, with 13 bases between. The CDR3 spans 12 residues. CDR3 nucleotides: TGTGCCAGCTACTCAAAGGGGAATGAGCAGTTCTTC. Residues: CASYSKGNEQFF.

The chain couples TRBV9 to TRBJ2-1, with 11 bases lining up with TRBD2. V shed 9 bases and J 4 bases; nucleotides not matched to a gene: 18. Germline assignment: CDR1 SGDLS and CDR2 YYNGEE. The CDR3 loop spans 18 amino acids. CDR3: CANKLAGDPGRGYNEQFF. CDR3 DNA sequence: TGTGCCAACAAACTAGCGGGAGACCCAGGTAGAGGATACAATGAGCAGTTCTTC.

The chain recombines TRBV7-2 with TRBJ1-1; unclear D gene. Trimming left V 2 bases short and J 1 base short, with 5 bases between. The CDR3 consists of 13 residues. Germline CDR1 is SGHTA and CDR2 is FQGNSA. The CDR3 nucleotides are TGTGCCAGCAGCTTATTCCCGAACACTGAAGCTTTCTTT. This translates into CASSLFPNTEAFF.

The chain recombines TRBV9 with TRBJ1-4; tentative D call: TRBD1 (6 bases). From germline, CDR1 is SGDLS and CDR2 YYNGEE. V lost 0 bases and J lost 0, with 9 bases in between. CDR3 length equals 16 residues. This chain's CDR3 is CASSVVGGATNEKLFF. In DNA, the CDR3 is TGTGCCAGCAGCGTAGTGGGGGGCGCAACTAATGAAAAACTGTTTTTT.

This clone was detected once. The V and J genes are TRBV6-5 and TRBJ1-1, with D uncertain. CDR1 and CDR2 from the germline V gene are MNHEY and SVGAGI. The CDR3 is made up of 14 amino acids. Trimming pared 0 bases from V and 1 base from J, leaving 6 bases between. The CDR3 DNA is TGTGCCAGCAGTTACTCCGACCCGAACACTGAAGCTTTCTTT. This sequence encodes CASSYSDPNTEAFF.

The chain couples TRBV18 to TRBJ2-4; TRBD1 might be the D (5 bases). The CDR3 totals 13 residues. CDR1 and CDR2 from the germline V gene are KGHSH and LQKENI. V lost 1 base and J lost 4, with 5 bases in between. The CDR3 loop reads CASSPQGKNIQYF. The CDR3 region has the DNA TGTGCCAGCTCACCACAGGGGAAAAACATTCAGTACTTC.